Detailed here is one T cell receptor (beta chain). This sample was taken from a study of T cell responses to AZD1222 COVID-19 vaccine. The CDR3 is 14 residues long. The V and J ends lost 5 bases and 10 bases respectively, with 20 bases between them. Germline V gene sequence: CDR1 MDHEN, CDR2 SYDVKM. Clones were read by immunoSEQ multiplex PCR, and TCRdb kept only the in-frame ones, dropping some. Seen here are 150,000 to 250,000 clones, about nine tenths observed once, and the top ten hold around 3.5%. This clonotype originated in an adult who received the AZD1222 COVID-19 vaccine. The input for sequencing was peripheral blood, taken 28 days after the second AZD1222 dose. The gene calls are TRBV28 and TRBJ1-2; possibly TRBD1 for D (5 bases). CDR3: CASSDSPGGIDYTF. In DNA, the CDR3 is TGTGCCAGCAGTGACTCACCGGGGGGGATTGACTACACCTTC.